A single sample gave rise to the 15 T cell receptor beta chains below, sequenced in a study of blood T cell repertoires in COVID-19. Repertoires were generated with immunoSEQ multiplex PCR, while TCRdb's copy carries only in-frame clones and drops some. The sample has 32,000 or so clones, around 87% seen once; the top ten hold about 2%. Material: peripheral blood. Source of these receptors: a man aged 45-65 years with active or convalescent COVID-19.

The chain combines TRBV6-5 with TRBJ2-1, with unresolved D. Trimming took off 8 bases at V and 6 bases at J, with 14 bases between the two ends. Germline lookup yields CDR1 MNHEY and CDR2 SVGAGI. The CDR3 contains 13 residues. CDR3 loop: CASGDSLGNEQFF. In nucleotides, the CDR3 is TGTGCCAGCGGAGACTCGCTTGGCAATGAGCAGTTCTTC.

The chain joins TRBV27 to TRBJ2-2; 7 bases are shared with TRBD2. There are 14 residues in the CDR3. V shed 7 bases and J 2 bases; nucleotides not matched to a gene: 4. CDR1 is MNHEY and CDR2 is SMNVEV in the germline V gene (reference sequence). The CDR3 sequence: CASTSGHNTGELFF. DNA for the CDR3: TGTGCCAGCACTAGCGGACATAACACCGGGGAGCTGTTTTTT.

The chain couples TRBV5-1 to TRBJ2-1, with TRBD2 matching over 10 bases. Germline lookup yields CDR1 SGHRS and CDR2 YFSETQ. V lost 0 bases, J lost 4 bases, and 1 base stayed unmatched. This CDR3 is 15 amino acids long. The CDR3 region is CASSLVLAGYNEQFF. The CDR3 DNA is TGCGCCAGCAGCTTGGTACTAGCGGGGTACAATGAGCAGTTCTTC.

The chain links TRBV5-1 to TRBJ2-7, with a tentative D call TRBD2 (6 bases). The germline V gene encodes CDR1 SGHRS and CDR2 YFSETQ. V dropped 4 bases and J dropped 4 bases, with 21 bases sitting between them. The CDR3 loop spans 16 amino acids. CDR3 nucleotides: TGCGCCAGCAGCCCCTTACCGGGACTCGGGAATTACGAGCAGTACTTC. The encoded protein is CASSPLPGLGNYEQYF.

The J gene is TRBJ1-5, the V gene TRBV7-9; D not certain. Trimming removed 2 bases at V and 5 bases at J, with 7 bases between. The CDR3 is 13 amino acids. Germline loops: CDR1 SEHNR, CDR2 FQNEAQ (reference sequence). CDR3 in amino acids: CASSLFGDQPQHF. The CDR3 DNA reads TGTGCCAGCAGCTTATTCGGGGATCAGCCCCAGCATTTT.

The V call is TRBV28, the J call TRBJ1-1; weak D call: TRBD1 (6 bases). The CDR3 totals 16 residues. V shed 6 bases and J shed 3 bases, with 20 bases lying between them. Looked up from germline, CDR1 is MDHEN and CDR2 is SYDVKM. DNA of the CDR3: TGTGCCAGCAGGTCAGCAAGCTCCGGGACACACACTGAAGCTTTCTTT. The encoded protein is CASRSASSGTHTEAFF.

The rearrangement links TRBV19 to TRBJ1-1; tentative D call: TRBD1 (6 bases). The CDR3 spans 15 residues. V was trimmed by 4 bases and J by 6 bases, leaving 18 bases between them. Germline CDR1 reads LNHDA; CDR2 reads SQIVND (reference sequence). The CDR3 reads CASSKQGLAGAEAFF. The CDR3 bases are TGTGCCAGTAGTAAACAGGGCTTGGCAGGAGCTGAAGCTTTCTTT.

In its sample, this clone was seen once. This CDR3 reads CASRPGTPKGGNTIYF. CDR3 bases: TGCGCCAGCAGACCCGGGACTCCAAAAGGAGGAAACACCATATATTTT. J is TRBJ1-3 and V is TRBV4-3; maybe TRBD1 (5 bases). V lost 6 bases and J lost 4, with 19 bases in between. This CDR3 is 16 amino acids long. Germline CDR1 is LGHNA and CDR2 is YSLEER.

The count of this clone is one. V gene TRBV6-2 or TRBV6-3 combines with J gene TRBJ2-7; 7 nucleotides match TRBD2. The CDR3 has 13 residues. The trim removed 3 bases at V and 3 bases at J, leaving 2 bases unmatched. Germline loops: CDR1 MNHEY, CDR2 SVGEGT. The CDR3, as DNA: TGTGCCAGCAGTTATGGGACTAACTACGAGCAGTACTTC. It encodes CASSYGTNYEQYF.

V and J are TRBV5-4 and TRBJ2-5; 11 positions match TRBD1. The CDR3 has 15 residues. With V trimmed by 0 bases and J by 4 bases, 2 bases remained unmatched. Germline V CDR1 and CDR2: SGHNT, YYREEE (reference sequence). In DNA form, the CDR3 reads TGTGCCAGCAGCTTGGATGGGACAGGGGGAGAGACCCAGTACTTC. It encodes CASSLDGTGGETQYF.

The V call is TRBV21-1, the J call TRBJ2-2; TRBD1 reflects the table's D call only, with no check against the DNA. TRBV21-1 is labeled a pseudogene. The CDR3 is 15 amino acids. The CDR3 nucleotides read TGTGCCAGCAGCAGAACCGGGACAGACACCGGGGAGCTGTTTTTT. This gives the protein CASSRTGTDTGELFF.

J is TRBJ2-5 and V is TRBV5-4; 9 bases are a match to TRBD1. CDR3 length equals 14 residues. The V segment lost 5 bases and the J segment 5 bases; nucleotides outside the gene matches: 7. Germline V CDR1 and CDR2: SGHNT, YYREEE (reference sequence). As DNA, the CDR3 is TGTGCCAGCAGGGGACAGGGCCAGCGGGAGACCCAGTACTTC. Translating gives CASRGQGQRETQYF. Using reference TRBV5-4 and TRBJ2-5 for the parts outside the CDR3, the full variable domain is ETGVTQSPTHLIKTRGQQVTLRCSSQSGHNTVSWYQQALGQGPQFIFQYYREEENGRGNFPPRFSGLQFPNYSSELNVNALELDDSALYLCASRGQGQRETQYFGPGTRLLVL.

The chain has TRBV28 and TRBJ2-3; D may be TRBD1 (5 bases). CDR1 and CDR2 from the germline V gene are MDHEN and SYDVKM. CDR3 length: 16 amino acids. Trimming removed 7 bases at V and 3 bases at J, with 20 bases between. The CDR3 nucleotides read TGTGCCAGCACCGAGGCCCCAGGGAAAATGACAGATACGCAGTATTTT. Translating it yields CASTEAPGKMTDTQYF.

The chain recombines TRBV19 with TRBJ1-2; 9 bases align to TRBD1. The V segment lost 9 bases and the J segment 4 bases; nucleotides outside the gene matches: 15. The length of the CDR3 is 16 residues. Germline V CDR1 and CDR2: LNHDA, SQIVND (reference sequence). CDR3 region: CASSITGGARFYGYTF. CDR3 nucleotide sequence: TGTGCCAGCTCAATAACAGGGGGCGCTAGGTTCTATGGCTACACCTTC.

V gene TRBV5-1 combines with J gene TRBJ2-2; 12 positions agree with TRBD1. This CDR3 has 16 residues. Trimming cost V 1 base and J 4 bases; bases outside gene matches: 2. In germline, CDR1 is SGHRS, CDR2 YFSETQ. CDR3 sequence: CASSLMGQGATGELFF. CDR3 sequence (DNA): TGCGCCAGCAGCTTGATGGGACAGGGGGCCACCGGGGAGCTGTTTTTT.